The 15 T cell receptor beta chains below were found in one sample sequenced in a study of blood T cell repertoires in COVID-19. Profiling relied on immunoSEQ multiplex PCR, and the TCRdb table lists in-frame clones only, not all of them. Among a few hundred thousand clones listed, roughly 90% were seen once. Sequenced material: peripheral blood. The receptors were gathered from a woman in her seventies with COVID-19, enrolled during active disease.

CDR3 sequence (DNA): TGTGCCAGCACCTCCGAGGACAGGGGAAACTCACCCCTCCACTTT. Translated, it gives CASTSEDRGNSPLHF. The chain is built from TRBV2 and TRBJ1-6; TRBD1 aligns across 9 bases. CDR1 SNHLY and CDR2 FYNNEI come from the germline V gene. The J segment lost 10 bases and the V segment lost 7 bases, leaving 11 bases of the junction unmatched. The CDR3 is 15 amino acids.

This clone was seen a few times. This chain joins TRBV10-1 and TRBJ1-6, with D hard to call. The CDR3 has 13 amino acids. Germline V CDR1 and CDR2: WNHNN, SYGVQD (reference sequence). V was shortened by 2 bases and J by 10 bases, with 9 bases between the two germline ends. CDR3 loop: CASSETRESPLHF. CDR3 bases: TGCGCCAGCAGTGAGACGAGGGAATCACCCCTCCACTTT.

The J gene is TRBJ1-2, the V gene TRBV30; no clear D. V lost 4 bases and J lost 4, with 7 bases in between. This CDR3 region has 11 residues. In germline, CDR1 is GTSNPN, CDR2 SVGIG (reference sequence). CDR3 nucleotide sequence: TGTGCCTGGAACTCGGGCTATGGCTACACCTTC. It codes for CAWNSGYGYTF.

The rearrangement links TRBV5-1 to TRBJ2-2, with TRBD1 matching over 9 bases. V gave up 4 bases and J gave up 3 bases; unmatched junction bases: 7. This CDR3 region has 16 residues. CDR1 is SGHRS and CDR2 is YFSETQ in the germline V gene. The DNA for the CDR3 is TGCGCCAGCAGCCCTCCGGGACAGGGTCACACCGGGGAGCTGTTTTTT. Protein product: CASSPPGQGHTGELFF.

In DNA form, the CDR3 reads TGTGCCAGCAGCTTAGCGGGGGGGGTTTGGCGTGAGCAGTACTTC. Translating it yields CASSLAGGVWREQYF. This rearrangement joins TRBV7-6 to TRBJ2-7; 7 bases agree with TRBD2. The J segment lost 7 bases and the V segment lost 0 bases, leaving 9 bases of the junction unmatched. Germline V gives CDR1 SGHVS, CDR2 FNYEAQ. There are 15 residues in the CDR3.

This chain uses TRBV5-6 with TRBJ1-1; 9 positions agree with TRBD1. CDR1 is SGHDT and CDR2 is YYEEEE in the germline V gene. Losses at the gene ends were 1 base for V and 8 bases for J; bases not matched to a gene: 12. CDR3 length equals 16 residues. This CDR3 is CASSLWLGTGYQEAFF. CDR3 coding DNA: TGTGCCAGCAGCTTGTGGCTAGGGACAGGGTACCAGGAAGCTTTCTTT.

The chain uses TRBV2 and TRBJ1-5, with D perhaps matching TRBD1 (5 bases). The V end lost 6 bases, the J end lost 5 bases, and 5 bases lay between the germline ends. In germline, CDR1 is SNHLY, CDR2 FYNNEI. CDR3 length equals 11 residues. The CDR3 loop is CASRGDQPQHF. CDR3 nucleotides: TGTGCCAGCAGAGGGGATCAGCCCCAGCATTTT.

The rearrangement joins TRBV3-1 (or the pseudogene TRBV3-2) to TRBJ1-2; D gene uncertain. CDR1 is LGHDT and CDR2 is YNNKEL in the germline V gene (reference sequence). V was shortened by 0 bases and J by 2 bases, with 7 bases between the two germline ends. This CDR3 comprises 14 residues. CDR3 protein: CASSQEHSNYGYTF. The DNA for the CDR3 is TGTGCCAGCAGCCAAGAACACAGCAACTATGGCTACACCTTC.

The chain carries TRBV7-2 and TRBJ2-4, with 9 positions matching TRBD2. Germline assignment: CDR1 SGHTA and CDR2 FQGNSA. This CDR3 is built from 16 residues. With 5 bases clipped from V and 1 base from J, the junction kept 6 bases outside the gene matches. CDR3 coding DNA: TGTGCCAGCAGCCAAGGACTAGCGACCGCCAAAAACATTCAGTACTTC. Protein: CASSQGLATAKNIQYF.

This clone has a single count. V gene TRBV7-9 combines with J gene TRBJ1-1, with a weak D call TRBD1 (6 bases). Germline V lookup: CDR1 SEHNR, CDR2 FQNEAQ (reference sequence). Deletions cut 5 bases from V and 1 base from J, with 11 bases between. CDR3 size: 14 residues. The CDR3 loop reads CASSTQGTNTEAFF. The CDR3 DNA sequence: TGTGCCAGCAGCACCCAGGGGACGAACACTGAAGCTTTCTTT.

This clone was observed a few times. For the CDR3, the DNA is TGTGCCAGCAGACCTGAGCGGAGCTCCTACGAGCAGTACTTC. It specifies CASRPERSSYEQYF. The chain recombines TRBV11-2 with TRBJ2-7; the D gene is possibly TRBD2 (5 bases). The CDR3 sequence is 14 residues long. Deletions cut 6 bases from V and 0 bases from J, with 12 bases between. Germline V CDR1 and CDR2: SGHAT, FQNNGV. The full variable domain, rest sourced from reference TRBV11-2 and TRBJ2-7, is EAGVAQSPRYKIIEKRQSVAFWCNPISGHATLYWYQQILGQGPKLLIQFQNNGVVDDSQLPKDRFSAERLKGVDSTLKIQPAKLEDSAVYLCASRPERSSYEQYFGPGTRLTVT.

This sequence joins TRBV20-1 and TRBJ2-7; D is unresolved. V shed 6 bases and J shed 6 bases, with 12 bases lying between them. The CDR3 has 11 residues. Germline V gene sequence: CDR1 DFQATT, CDR2 SNEGSKA (reference sequence). The DNA of the CDR3 is TGCAGTGCGCGTCTCGCTGGCGAGCAGTACTTC. It specifies CSARLAGEQYF.

The V and J genes are TRBV19 and TRBJ1-5; 7 bases agree with TRBD1. The CDR3 is 15 amino acids. With 0 bases clipped from V and 7 bases from J, the junction kept 6 bases outside the gene matches. Looked up from germline, CDR1 is LNHDA and CDR2 is SQIVND (reference sequence). The DNA of the CDR3 is TGTGCCAGTAGTATAGAACCGACAGGGAGGCAGCCCCAGCATTTT. This sequence encodes CASSIEPTGRQPQHF.

This chain uses TRBV5-1 with TRBJ1-2; the D gene is possibly TRBD1 (5 bases). V lost 0 bases and J 1 base, leaving 7 bases between the germline ends. The CDR3 covers 14 residues. The germline V gene encodes CDR1 SGHRS and CDR2 YFSETQ. The CDR3 protein is CASSLDQGNYGYTF. In nucleotides, the CDR3 is TGCGCCAGCAGCTTGGACCAGGGTAACTATGGCTACACCTTC.

This rearrangement joins TRBV20-1 to TRBJ2-1; 8 nucleotides agree with TRBD2. The CDR3 extends over 11 amino acids. V lost 6 bases and J lost 8; bases outside the gene matches: 3. Looked up from germline, CDR1 is DFQATT and CDR2 is SNEGSKA (reference sequence). As DNA, the CDR3 is TGCAGTGCAACGCGGGGGGATGAGCAGTTCTTC. Residues: CSATRGDEQFF.